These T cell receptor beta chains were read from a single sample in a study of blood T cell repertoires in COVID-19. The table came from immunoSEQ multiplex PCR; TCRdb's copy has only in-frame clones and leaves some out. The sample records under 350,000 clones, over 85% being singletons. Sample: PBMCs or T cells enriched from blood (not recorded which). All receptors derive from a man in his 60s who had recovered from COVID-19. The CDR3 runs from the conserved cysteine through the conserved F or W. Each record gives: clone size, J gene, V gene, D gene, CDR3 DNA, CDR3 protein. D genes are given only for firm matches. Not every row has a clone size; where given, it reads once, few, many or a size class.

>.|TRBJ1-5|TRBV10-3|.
TGTGCCATCAGTGAGGGCAGTTATCTGAGGCTCCAGCATTTT
CAISEGSYLRLQHF
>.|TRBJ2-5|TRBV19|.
TGTGCCAGTAGTATCGGACGGGGAAGGCGTGAGACCCAGTACTTC
CASSIGRGRRETQYF
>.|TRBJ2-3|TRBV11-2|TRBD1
TGTGCCAGCAGCTTACACGGGACAGGGACCACAGATACGCAGTATTTT
CASSLHGTGTTDTQYF
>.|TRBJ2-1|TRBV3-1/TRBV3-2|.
TGTGCCAGCAGCCACTACCTCTCGAACTCCTACAATGAGCAGTTCTTC
CASSHYLSNSYNEQFF
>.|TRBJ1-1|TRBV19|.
TGTGCCAGTAGTAGAGGACAGACTCTCACTGAAGCTTTCTTT
CASSRGQTLTEAFF
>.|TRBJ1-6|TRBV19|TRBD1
TGTGCCAGTAGTTTTCTAGCCGGGACAGAATCACCCCTCCACTTT
CASSFLAGTESPLHF
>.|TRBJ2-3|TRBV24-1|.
TGTGCCACCAGTGACCGCACGGGGGTGGGGAGCACAGATACGCAGTATTTT
CATSDRTGVGSTDTQYF
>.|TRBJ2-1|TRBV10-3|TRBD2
TGTGCCATCAGGTTGACTAGCGGGCTGAACAATGAGCAGTTCTTC
CAIRLTSGLNNEQFF
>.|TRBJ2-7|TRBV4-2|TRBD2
TGTGCCAGCAGCCACCCGGGACTAGTTAACTACGAGCAGTACTTC
CASSHPGLVNYEQYF
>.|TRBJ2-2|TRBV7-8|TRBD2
TGTGCCAGCAGCCGGGCAAAGCTAGCGGCGAACACCGGGGAGCTGTTTTTT
CASSRAKLAANTGELFF
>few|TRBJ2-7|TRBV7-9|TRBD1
TGTGCCAGCAGCTCAATTGGACAGGCAGCCTACGAGCAGTACTTC
CASSSIGQAAYEQYF
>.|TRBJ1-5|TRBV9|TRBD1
TGTGCCAGCAGCGGGACAGGGATTGATCAGCCCCAGCATTTT
CASSGTGIDQPQHF
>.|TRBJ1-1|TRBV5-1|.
TGCGCCAGCAGCGCGCAAGCCATGAACACTGAAGCTTTCTTT
CASSAQAMNTEAFF
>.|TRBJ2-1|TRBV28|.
TGTGCCAGCACCCCGGTCCTCCCTAATGAGCAGTTCTTC
CASTPVLPNEQFF
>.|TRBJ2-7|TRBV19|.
TGTGCCAGTAGTATCCGGGATGAGGCCTACGAGCAGTACTTC
CASSIRDEAYEQYF
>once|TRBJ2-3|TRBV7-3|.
TGTGCCAGCAGCTTAACGGCGGCGACCTCGGGCACAGATACGCAGTATTTT
CASSLTAATSGTDTQYF
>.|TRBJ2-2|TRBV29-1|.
TGCAGCGGACAGATTAACACCGGGGAGCTGTTTTTT
CSGQINTGELFF
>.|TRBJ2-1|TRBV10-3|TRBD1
TGTGCCATTTGGGCGGGACAGGGTTACAATGAGCAGTTCTTC
CAIWAGQGYNEQFF
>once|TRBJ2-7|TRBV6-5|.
TGTGCCAGCAGTCCGGATTCTGGGGGGACCTACGAGCAGTACTTC
CASSPDSGGTYEQYF
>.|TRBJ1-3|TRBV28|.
TGTGCCAGCAGTTTACCAGATACCCGAAACACCATATATTTT
CASSLPDTRNTIYF
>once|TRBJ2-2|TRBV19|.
TGTGCCAGTAGTATGAGTGGAGGCGGGGAGCTGTTTTTT
CASSMSGGGELFF